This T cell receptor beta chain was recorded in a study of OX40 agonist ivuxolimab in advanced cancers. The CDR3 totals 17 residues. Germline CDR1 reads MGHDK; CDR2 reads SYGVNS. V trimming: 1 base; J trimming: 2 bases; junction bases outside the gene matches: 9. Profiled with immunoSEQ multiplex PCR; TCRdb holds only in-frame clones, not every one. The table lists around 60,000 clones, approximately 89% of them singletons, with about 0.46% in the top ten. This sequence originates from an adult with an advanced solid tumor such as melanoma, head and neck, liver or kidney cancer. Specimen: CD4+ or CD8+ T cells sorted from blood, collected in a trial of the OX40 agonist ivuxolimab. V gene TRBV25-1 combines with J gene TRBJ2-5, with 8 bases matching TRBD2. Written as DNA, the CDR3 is TGTGCCAGCAGTGAATTTGGCCGAACTAGCGGTCAAGAGACCCAGTACTTC. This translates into CASSEFGRTSGQETQYF.